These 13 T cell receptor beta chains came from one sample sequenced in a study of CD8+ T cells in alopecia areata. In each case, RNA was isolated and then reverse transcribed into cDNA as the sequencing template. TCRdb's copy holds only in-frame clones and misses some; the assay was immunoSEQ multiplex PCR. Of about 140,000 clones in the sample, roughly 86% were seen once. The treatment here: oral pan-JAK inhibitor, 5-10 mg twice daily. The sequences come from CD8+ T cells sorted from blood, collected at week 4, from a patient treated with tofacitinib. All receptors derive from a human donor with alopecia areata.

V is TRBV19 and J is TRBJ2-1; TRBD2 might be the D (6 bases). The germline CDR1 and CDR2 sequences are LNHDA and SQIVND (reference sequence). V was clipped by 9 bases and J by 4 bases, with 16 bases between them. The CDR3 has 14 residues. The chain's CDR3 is CASTSGPIYNEQFF. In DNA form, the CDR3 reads TGTGCCAGCACCAGCGGGCCGATTTACAATGAGCAGTTCTTC.

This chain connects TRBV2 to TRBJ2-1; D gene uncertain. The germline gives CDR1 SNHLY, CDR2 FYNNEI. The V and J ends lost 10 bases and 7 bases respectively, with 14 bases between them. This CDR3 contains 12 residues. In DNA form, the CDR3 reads TGTGCCAAACGTGGAGATCTGAATGAGCAGTTCTTC. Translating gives CAKRGDLNEQFF.

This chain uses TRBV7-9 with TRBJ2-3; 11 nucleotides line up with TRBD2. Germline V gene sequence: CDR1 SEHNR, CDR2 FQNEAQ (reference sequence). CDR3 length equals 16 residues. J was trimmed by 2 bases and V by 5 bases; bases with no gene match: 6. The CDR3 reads CASSTPSGGYTDTQYF. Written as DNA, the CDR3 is TGTGCCAGCAGCACACCTAGCGGGGGGTACACAGATACGCAGTATTTT.

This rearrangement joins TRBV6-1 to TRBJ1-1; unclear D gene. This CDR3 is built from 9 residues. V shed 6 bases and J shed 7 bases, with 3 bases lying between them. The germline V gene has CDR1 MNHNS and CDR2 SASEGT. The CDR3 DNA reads TGTGCCAGCAGCCATGAAGCTTTCTTT. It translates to CASSHEAFF.

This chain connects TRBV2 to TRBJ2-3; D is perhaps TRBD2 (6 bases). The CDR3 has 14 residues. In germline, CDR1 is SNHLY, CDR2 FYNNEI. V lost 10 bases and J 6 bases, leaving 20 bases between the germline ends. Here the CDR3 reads CATPDYPQADTQYF. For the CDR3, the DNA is TGTGCCACCCCGGACTATCCCCAGGCCGATACGCAGTATTTT.

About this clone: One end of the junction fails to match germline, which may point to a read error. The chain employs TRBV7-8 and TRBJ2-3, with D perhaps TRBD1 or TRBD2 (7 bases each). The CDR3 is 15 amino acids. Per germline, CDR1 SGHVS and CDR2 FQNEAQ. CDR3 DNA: TGTGCCAGCAGCGTAGCAGGGGGGGGCACAGATACGCAGTATTTT. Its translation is CASSVAGGGTDTQYF.

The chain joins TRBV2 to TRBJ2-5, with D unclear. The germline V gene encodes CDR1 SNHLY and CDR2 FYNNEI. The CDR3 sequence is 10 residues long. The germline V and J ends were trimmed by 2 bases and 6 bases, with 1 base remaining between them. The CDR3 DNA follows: TGTGCCAGCAGTGAACAGACCCAGTACTTC. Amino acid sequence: CASSEQTQYF.

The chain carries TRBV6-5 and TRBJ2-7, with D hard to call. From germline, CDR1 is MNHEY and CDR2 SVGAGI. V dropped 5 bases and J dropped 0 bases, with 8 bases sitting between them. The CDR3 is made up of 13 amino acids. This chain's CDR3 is CASSPGISYEQYF. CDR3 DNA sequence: TGTGCCAGCAGTCCCGGTATCTCCTACGAGCAGTACTTC.

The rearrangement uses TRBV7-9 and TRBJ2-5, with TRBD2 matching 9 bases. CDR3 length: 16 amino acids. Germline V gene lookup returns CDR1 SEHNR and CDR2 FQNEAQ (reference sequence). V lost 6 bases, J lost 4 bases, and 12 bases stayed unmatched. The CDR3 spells CASSKTLSGSRETQYF. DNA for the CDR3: TGTGCCAGCAGTAAGACCCTTAGCGGGAGTAGAGAGACCCAGTACTTC.

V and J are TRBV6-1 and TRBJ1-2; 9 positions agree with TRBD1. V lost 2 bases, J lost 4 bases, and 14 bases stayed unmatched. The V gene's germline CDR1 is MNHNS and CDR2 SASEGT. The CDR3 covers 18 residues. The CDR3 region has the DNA TGTGCCAGCAGTGAATCGGGACAGGGAATAGCGAAGGGCTATGGCTACACCTTC. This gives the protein CASSESGQGIAKGYGYTF.

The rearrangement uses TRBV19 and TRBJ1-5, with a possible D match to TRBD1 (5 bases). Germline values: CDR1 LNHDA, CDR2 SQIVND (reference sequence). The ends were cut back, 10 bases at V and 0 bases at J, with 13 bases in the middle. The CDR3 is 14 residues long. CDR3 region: CATRDGLSNQPQHF. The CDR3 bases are TGTGCCACCCGGGACGGACTTAGCAATCAGCCCCAGCATTTT.

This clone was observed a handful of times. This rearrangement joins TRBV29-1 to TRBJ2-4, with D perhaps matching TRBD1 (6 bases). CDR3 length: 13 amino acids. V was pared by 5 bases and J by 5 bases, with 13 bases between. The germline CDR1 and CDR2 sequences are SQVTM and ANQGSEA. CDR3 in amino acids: CSVTQGMQNIQYF. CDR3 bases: TGCAGCGTTACACAGGGTATGCAAAACATTCAGTACTTC.

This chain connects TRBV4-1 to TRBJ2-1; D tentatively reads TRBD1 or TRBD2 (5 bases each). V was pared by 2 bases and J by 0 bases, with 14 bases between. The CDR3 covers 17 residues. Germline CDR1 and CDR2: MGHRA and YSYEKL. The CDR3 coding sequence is TGCGCCAGCAGCCAATTCGGGGCAGATAGCTCCTACAATGAGCAGTTCTTC. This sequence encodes CASSQFGADSSYNEQFF.